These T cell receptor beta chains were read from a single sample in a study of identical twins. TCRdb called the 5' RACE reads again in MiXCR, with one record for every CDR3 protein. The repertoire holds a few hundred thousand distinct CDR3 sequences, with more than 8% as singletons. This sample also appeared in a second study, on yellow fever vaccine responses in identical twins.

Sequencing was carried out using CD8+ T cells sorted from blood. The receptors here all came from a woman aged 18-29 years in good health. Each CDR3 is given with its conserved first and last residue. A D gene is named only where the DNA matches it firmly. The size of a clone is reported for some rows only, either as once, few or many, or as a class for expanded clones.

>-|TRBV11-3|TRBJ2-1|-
CASSPWYPGGTIYNEQFF
TGTGCCAGCAGCCCCTGGTATCCGGGCGGGACCATCTACAATGAGCAGTTCTTC
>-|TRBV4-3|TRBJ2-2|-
CASSQVWLGELFF
TGCGCCAGCAGCCAAGTTTGGTTGGGGGAGCTGTTTTTT
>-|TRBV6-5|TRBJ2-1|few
CASSYSYLPKNEQFF
TGTGCCAGCAGTTACTCGTACCTACCAAAGAATGAGCAGTTCTTC
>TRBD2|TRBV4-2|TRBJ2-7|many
CASSQNLAGYEQYF
TGTGCCAGCAGCCAAAACCTAGCGGGCTACGAGCAGTACTTC
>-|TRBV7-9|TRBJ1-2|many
CASSLVPETNYGYTF
TGTGCCAGCAGCTTAGTGCCGGAGACTAACTATGGCTACACCTTC
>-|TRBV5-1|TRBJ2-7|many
CASTKSGGGYEQYF
TGCGCCAGCACCAAGAGTGGCGGAGGGTACGAGCAGTACTTC
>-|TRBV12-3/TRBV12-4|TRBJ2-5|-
CASSFLRRETQYF
TGTGCCAGCAGTTTCCTGCGACGGGAGACCCAGTACTTC
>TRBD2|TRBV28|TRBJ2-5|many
CASSLHLAVKQTQYF
TGTGCCAGCAGTTTACACCTAGCGGTTAAACAGACCCAGTACTTC
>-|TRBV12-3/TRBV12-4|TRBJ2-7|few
CASGSDGAYEQYF
TGTGCCAGCGGCTCAGACGGTGCCTACGAGCAGTACTTC
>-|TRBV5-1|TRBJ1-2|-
CASSLWSGFHYGYTF
TGCGCCAGCAGCTTGTGGTCAGGGTTTCACTATGGCTACACCTTC
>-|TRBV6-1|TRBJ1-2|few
CASSEYGPNYGYTF
TGTGCCAGCAGTGAATACGGACCCAACTATGGCTACACCTTC
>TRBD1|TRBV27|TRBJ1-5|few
CASSLSDRDQPQHF
TGTGCCAGCAGTTTATCCGACAGGGACCAGCCCCAGCATTTT
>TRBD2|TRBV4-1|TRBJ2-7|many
CASSQEGRGSVYEQYF
TGCGCCAGCAGCCAAGAGGGTCGCGGGAGCGTTTACGAGCAGTACTTC
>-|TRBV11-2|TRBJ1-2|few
CASSGIIYGYTF
TGTGCCAGCAGCGGGATAATCTATGGCTACACCTTC
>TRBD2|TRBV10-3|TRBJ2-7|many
CAISGGTSSSYEQYF
TGTGCCATCAGTGGGGGGACTAGCAGCTCCTACGAGCAGTACTTC
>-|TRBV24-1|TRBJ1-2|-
CATSDPRLGGDGYTF
TGTGCCACCAGTGACCCTCGGTTGGGCGGAGATGGCTACACCTTC
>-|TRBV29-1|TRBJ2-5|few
CSVEVRDRQETQYF
TGCAGCGTTGAAGTGCGGGATAGGCAAGAGACCCAGTACTTC
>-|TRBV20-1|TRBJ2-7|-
CSARDLRGAIYEQYF
TGCAGTGCTAGAGACCTGAGGGGGGCTATCTACGAGCAGTACTTC
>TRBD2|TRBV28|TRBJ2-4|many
CASSLGGRAGGAFGAKNIQYF
TGTGCCAGCAGTTTAGGGGGAAGAGCGGGAGGCGCCTTCGGAGCCAAAAACATTCAGTACTTC
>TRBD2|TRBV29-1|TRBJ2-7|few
CSVNREGQHYEQYF
TGCAGCGTTAATCGGGAGGGCCAGCACTACGAGCAGTACTTC
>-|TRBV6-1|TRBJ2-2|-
CASSRGANTGELFF
TGTGCCAGCAGTAGGGGAGCAAACACCGGGGAGCTGTTTTTT
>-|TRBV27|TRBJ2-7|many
CASSLFNPGASGEQYF
TGTGCCAGCAGTTTATTCAATCCGGGGGCATCGGGGGAGCAGTACTTC
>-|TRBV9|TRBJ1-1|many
CASTGRNTEAFF
TGTGCCAGCACAGGGAGGAACACTGAAGCTTTCTTT
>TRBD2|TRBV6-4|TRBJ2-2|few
CASSDGTSGGIDTGELFF
TGTGCCAGCAGTGACGGGACTAGCGGGGGGATTGACACCGGGGAGCTGTTTTTT
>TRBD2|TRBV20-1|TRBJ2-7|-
CSARLALTYEQYF
TGCAGTGCCCGACTAGCGCTTACCTACGAGCAGTACTTC